This T cell receptor beta chain comes out of a study of blood T cell repertoires in COVID-19 (dated by TCRdb to 2020 to 2022). In terms of the full investigation: Samples covering the acute and convalescent phases of COVID-19 were provided by collaborators in the United States, Italy and Spain. The prospective study material was composed of cDNA or gDNA derived from T cells, B-cell-depleted T cells, or PBMCs. The dataset comprised deeply sampled blood TCRbeta repertoires from subjects exposed to, actively infected with, or recovered from COVID-19. A freely available public database, intended as a resource for researchers studying the immune response to SARS-CoV-2, is where the repertoires were released. The samples were drawn from the first 160 participants of the ongoing ImmuneRACE study and from some 1,300 subjects provided by 6 global collaborators. A de-identified subject ID, COVID-19 status, age in years and sex were almost always included in the sample metadata. HLA class I and class II types, where available, came from metadata supplied by the sample provider rather than from assay-based typing.

CDR1 SEHNR and CDR2 FQNEAQ were looked up in the germline V gene (reference sequence). V loses 5 bases of germline sequence and J loses 3 bases, and the interval between the two ends is 10 bases. The CDR3 runs 13 residues from the cysteine to the phenylalanine. Of all the DNA, just the CDR3 is kept, 39 bases in frame from base 1. The immunoSEQ Assay, a bias-controlled multiplex PCR, was used to amplify TCRbeta CDR3 regions from genomic DNA. The authors' analysis ran thus. The number of nucleated cells in each sample was estimated by amplification of reference gene primers within the assay. Sequence reads were collapsed and filtered to measure the absolute abundance of every unique TCRbeta CDR3 rearrangement. Productive Simpson clonality was computed per sample as the square root of Simpson's diversity index over productive rearrangements. This is the immuneACCESS table as TCRdb keeps it, with only in-frame sequences that have V and J called. A part of the clones is gone; compared with another copy, unresolved V genes explain less than half, and the rest is unexplained. The V and J calls and clone size are taken from that table; D and trimming were inferred from the DNA. The sample table records about 230,000 clones; over 70% of these occur just once. The top ten clonotypes cover approximately 8% of the sample.

Study-wide findings and limitations: How much clinical and demographic metadata was included differed by source and by participant, and the metadata was provided uncurated.

The collaborating institutions used their own protocols to collect whole blood in K2EDTA tubes. For TCRbeta analysis, collaborator samples were shipped as frozen whole blood, as isolated PBMCs, or as DNA extracted from either sample type. On this clone itself: Its cognate antigen has yet to be identified. No base quality information exists; no much larger clone differs at one position.

Input material: peripheral blood. The sequence came from a woman older than 75 with acute or convalescent COVID-19. This chain is built from TRBV7-9 and TRBJ2-5; the D gene is not confidently resolved. The CDR3 loop reads CASSNRQEETQYF. The DNA is TGTGCCAGCAGCAATAGGCAGGAAGAGACCCAGTACTTC.